One sample yielded the 9 T cell receptor beta chains listed below, sequenced in a study of CD8+ T cells in alopecia areata. Treatment noted: oral pan-JAK inhibitor, 5-10 mg twice daily. It was cDNA, reverse transcribed from extracted RNA, that served as the sequencing template. Sequenced by immunoSEQ multiplex PCR; TCRdb stores in-frame clones only, minus some. The sample has 90,000 to 120,000 clones, 65% to 85% seen once. The source was CD8+ T cells sorted from blood, collected at week 24, from a patient treated with tofacitinib. These receptors were taken from a human donor with alopecia areata.

The chain joins TRBV29-1 to TRBJ2-1; D possibly corresponds to TRBD1 (5 bases). V lost 5 bases to trimming and J lost 2 bases, with 10 bases between them. The CDR3 is 13 amino acids. Germline CDR1 SQVTM, CDR2 ANQGSEA. The CDR3 region has the DNA TGCAGCGTTAGACAGACGACCTACAATGAGCAGTTCTTC. Its protein product is CSVRQTTYNEQFF.

V usage is TRBV5-1 and J usage is TRBJ2-5; 7 nucleotides agree with TRBD1. V gave up 3 bases and J gave up 3 bases; unmatched junction bases: 5. In germline, CDR1 is SGHRS, CDR2 YFSETQ. The CDR3 consists of 14 residues. DNA for the CDR3: TGCGCCAGCAGCTCCCCCGGGACAGAAGAGACCCAGTACTTC. It translates to CASSSPGTEETQYF.

The chain has TRBV10-2 and TRBJ2-5; maybe TRBD1 (5 bases). The CDR3 consists of 15 residues. The germline gives CDR1 WSHSY, CDR2 SAAADI. The V and J ends lost 2 bases and 0 bases respectively, with 10 bases between them. CDR3 residues: CASSEVWGNQETQYF. The CDR3 nucleotides read TGCGCCAGCAGTGAGGTGTGGGGCAACCAAGAGACCCAGTACTTC.

The sample holds one count of this clone. The chain is built from TRBV27 and TRBJ2-5; 8 nucleotides agree with TRBD1. Germline loops: CDR1 MNHEY, CDR2 SMNVEV (reference sequence). J was trimmed by 1 base and V by 5 bases; bases with no gene match: 9. CDR3 length: 16 residues. The CDR3, as DNA: TGTGCCAGCAGTCTACTTGGGACAGGAGGCCAAGAGACCCAGTACTTC. Protein: CASSLLGTGGQETQYF.

The chain has TRBV4-2 and TRBJ1-4; 7 nucleotides line up with TRBD1. CDR3 size: 16 residues. V was clipped by 1 base and J by 8 bases; unmatched bases: 10. Germline V gene data show CDR1 as LGHNA and CDR2 as YNFKEQ. The DNA of the CDR3 is TGTGCCAGCAGCCAAGGAGACAGGGCGTACGAGGAAAAACTGTTTTTT. The encoded protein is CASSQGDRAYEEKLFF.

The J gene is TRBJ2-2, the V gene TRBV6-4; D may be TRBD1 (5 bases). Germline CDR1 and CDR2: MRHNA and SNTAGT. V dropped 11 bases and J dropped 5 bases, with 15 bases sitting between them. This CDR3 comprises 13 residues. The CDR3 nucleotides read TGTGCCGGACACCGGACAAGGACCGGGGAGCTGTTTTTT. Encoded protein: CAGHRTRTGELFF.

This clone was recorded a few times. This rearrangement joins TRBV19 to TRBJ1-5; TRBD1 might be the D (5 bases). V shed 9 bases and J shed 11 bases, with 23 bases lying between them. The germline CDR1 and CDR2 sequences are LNHDA and SQIVND (reference sequence). The CDR3 loop spans 14 amino acids. The CDR3 protein is CARVRRGRLRAQHF. The CDR3 region has the DNA TGTGCCAGGGTGAGGAGGGGCCGCCTGAGGGCCCAGCATTTT. Supplemented by reference TRBV19 and TRBJ1-5, the full variable domain reads DGGITQSPKYLFRKEGQNVTLSCEQNLNHDAMYWYRQDPGQGLRLIYYSQIVNDFQKGDIAEGYSVSREKKESFPLTVTSAQKNPTAFYLCARVRRGRLRAQHFGDGTRLSIL.

This chain joins TRBV4-3 and TRBJ2-4; D is uncertain. Germline CDR1 LGHNA, CDR2 YSLEER. The CDR3 spans 17 residues. Trimming removed 0 bases from V and 0 bases from J, with 12 bases in between. Here the CDR3 DNA reads TGCGCCAGCAGCCAAGAAGGGCTCGCGATAGCCAAAAACATTCAGTACTTC. This gives the protein CASSQEGLAIAKNIQYF.

The CDR3 region has the DNA TGTGCCAGCAGCTTGTTACCCCACACAGATACGCAGTATTTT. This translates into CASSLLPHTDTQYF. The J gene is TRBJ2-3, the V gene TRBV11-2; no clear D. CDR1 is SGHAT and CDR2 is FQNNGV in the germline V gene. The CDR3 contains 14 residues. V lost 3 bases and J lost 2, with 9 bases in between.